Each of the 21 T cell receptor beta chains below was sequenced from the same sample in a study of blood T cell repertoires in COVID-19. Sequencing used immunoSEQ multiplex PCR; TCRdb keeps in-frame clones, though not all of them. The sample includes tens of thousands of clones, roughly 90% seen only once; the top ten take more than 4.5%. What was sequenced was peripheral blood. The receptors were sampled from a man in his forties or fifties with acute or convalescent COVID-19.

This sequence joins TRBV6-2 or TRBV6-3 and TRBJ2-1; D may be TRBD2 (6 bases). The V and J ends lost 3 bases and 8 bases respectively, with 17 bases between them. The CDR3 extends over 15 amino acids. Germline assignment: CDR1 MNHEY and CDR2 SVGEGT. The CDR3 nucleotides are TGTGCCAGCAGTTATGGAGCGGGCCCCTGGGATGAGCAGTTCTTC. Translation gives CASSYGAGPWDEQFF.

The chain carries TRBV5-6 and TRBJ1-4; D possibly corresponds to TRBD1 (6 bases). V was shortened by 0 bases and J by 8 bases, with 14 bases between the two germline ends. The germline V gene encodes CDR1 SGHDT and CDR2 YYEEEE. CDR3 size: 15 residues. DNA of the CDR3: TGTGCCAGCAGCTTGGAGCGGGGGGCGAAGGAAAAACTGTTTTTT. Protein product: CASSLERGAKEKLFF. Full variable domain (remainder filled in from reference TRBV5-6 and TRBJ1-4): DAGVTQSPTHLIKTRGQQVTLRCSPKSGHDTVSWYQQALGQGPQFIFQYYEEEERQRGNFPDRFSGHQFPNYSSELNVNALLLGDSALYLCASSLERGAKEKLFFGSGTQLSVL.

The V gene is TRBV19, the J gene TRBJ1-3; 8 bases line up with TRBD1. CDR1 and CDR2 from the germline V gene are LNHDA and SQIVND (reference sequence). CDR3 length: 15 residues. V dropped 9 bases and J dropped 0; count of bases not matched to a gene: 7. CDR3 nucleotides: TGTGCCAGCGGGACAGGACGGATCTCTGGAAACACCATATATTTT. The encoded protein is CASGTGRISGNTIYF. Based on the CDR3 plus reference TRBV19 and TRBJ1-3, the full variable domain is DGGITQSPKYLFRKEGQNVTLSCEQNLNHDAMYWYRQDPGQGLRLIYYSQIVNDFQKGDIAEGYSVSREKKESFPLTVTSAQKNPTAFYLCASGTGRISGNTIYFGEGSWLTVV.

The chain couples TRBV5-1 to TRBJ2-1; D unclear. The V end was cut by 3 bases, the J end by 11 bases, with 9 bases between. The CDR3 is 11 residues long. Looked up from germline, CDR1 is SGHRS and CDR2 is YFSETQ. The CDR3 nucleotides read TGCGCCAGCAGCTCACAGAACCAGCAGTTCTTC. Its protein is CASSSQNQQFF.

This clone was recorded once. This sequence joins TRBV5-4 and TRBJ2-5, with 9 bases matching TRBD2. The CDR3 length is 14 residues. Germline-derived CDR1 and CDR2 are SGHNT and YYREEE (reference sequence). Losses at the gene ends were 7 bases for V and 4 bases for J; bases not matched to a gene: 8. CDR3 DNA: TGTGCCAGCTCATCGGCAGCGGGAGGAGAGACCCAGTACTTC. It specifies CASSSAAGGETQYF. Using reference TRBV5-4 and TRBJ2-5 for the parts outside the CDR3, the full variable domain is ETGVTQSPTHLIKTRGQQVTLRCSSQSGHNTVSWYQQALGQGPQFIFQYYREEENGRGNFPPRFSGLQFPNYSSELNVNALELDDSALYLCASSSAAGGETQYFGPGTRLLVL.

Only one count was recorded for this clone. The CDR3 region has the DNA TGTGCCAGCAGCGTCAAGACAGGAGCGAACACCGGGGAGCTGTTTTTT. Amino acids: CASSVKTGANTGELFF. The chain couples TRBV9 to TRBJ2-2; the D gene is possibly TRBD1 (6 bases). CDR1 and CDR2 (germline): SGDLS, YYNGEE. The V gene lost 2 bases and the J gene lost 0 bases, with 11 bases spanning the gap. This CDR3 comprises 16 residues.

The chain joins TRBV5-1 to TRBJ2-1; no reliable D call. Germline loops: CDR1 SGHRS, CDR2 YFSETQ. Trimming took off 0 bases at V and 3 bases at J, with 7 bases between the two ends. CDR3 length equals 14 residues. CDR3 sequence: CASSLGALYNEQFF. As DNA, the CDR3 is TGCGCCAGCAGCTTGGGGGCCCTCTACAATGAGCAGTTCTTC.

The rearrangement links TRBV27 to TRBJ1-2; 8 bases align to TRBD1. The CDR3 sequence is 15 residues long. The junction had 6 bases not matched to a gene; V was cut back by 2 bases and J by 4 bases. Germline assignment: CDR1 MNHEY and CDR2 SMNVEV (reference sequence). The CDR3 region has the DNA TGTGCCAGCAGTTTAAGTCAGGGGGCAGGCTATGGCTACACCTTC. Protein: CASSLSQGAGYGYTF.

This clone was detected only once. The CDR3 reads CASSPWEVSNQPQHF. The CDR3 DNA follows: TGTGCCAGTAGCCCATGGGAGGTTAGCAATCAGCCCCAGCATTTT. J is TRBJ1-5 and V is TRBV19; the D is unclear. The CDR3 runs to 15 residues. Trimming removed 6 bases from V and 0 bases from J, with 12 bases in between. Germline CDR1 reads LNHDA; CDR2 reads SQIVND (reference sequence).

The V and J genes are TRBV12-3 or TRBV12-4 and TRBJ2-1, with 7 bases that match TRBD1. Trimming removed 6 bases from V and 5 bases from J; junction bases left unmatched: 4. The CDR3 loop spans 13 amino acids. The CDR3 nucleotides are TGTGCCAGCAGGGACAGGAATCACAATGAGCAGTTCTTC. It encodes CASRDRNHNEQFF.

The V gene is TRBV7-7, the J gene TRBJ2-3, with unresolved D. Germline V gene data show CDR1 as SSHAT and CDR2 as FNYEAQ (reference sequence). This CDR3 is 14 amino acids long. Trimming took 3 bases from V and 6 from J, leaving 13 bases between them. Here the CDR3 reads CASSFAPNSDTQYF. CDR3 DNA sequence: TGTGCCAGCAGCTTCGCTCCTAATTCCGATACGCAGTATTTT.

J is TRBJ1-2 and V is TRBV6-2 or TRBV6-3; 11 bases map to TRBD1. Germline loops: CDR1 MNHEY, CDR2 SVGEGT. The CDR3 extends over 14 amino acids. V gave up 2 bases and J gave up 6 bases; unmatched junction bases: 2. In nucleotides, the CDR3 is TGTGCCAGCAGTTACCTGGGACAGGGGGATGGCTACACCTTC. It is translated as CASSYLGQGDGYTF.

This sequence joins TRBV18 and TRBJ2-1; 9 positions agree with TRBD1. The V and J ends lost 5 bases and 7 bases, in that order; junction bases with no gene match: 9. From germline, CDR1 is KGHSH and CDR2 LQKENI. The CDR3 is 15 amino acids. The CDR3 region has the DNA TGTGCCAGCTCAACCGATCCCGGGACAGGGAATGAGCAGTTCTTC. It translates to CASSTDPGTGNEQFF.

As concerns this clone: One end of the junction fails to match germline, which may point to a read error. V gene TRBV3-1 (or the pseudogene TRBV3-2) combines with J gene TRBJ1-2; 12 nucleotides match TRBD1. CDR1 is LGHDT, CDR2 YNNKEL, per germline (reference sequence). The CDR3 is made up of 15 amino acids. CDR3 sequence (DNA): TGTGCCAGCAGCGAAGACGGGACAGGGGGCAGGGGCTACACCTTC. Protein: CASSEDGTGGRGYTF.

V gene TRBV5-4 combines with J gene TRBJ1-2; 12 bases line up with TRBD1. Looked up from germline, CDR1 is SGHNT and CDR2 is YYREEE (reference sequence). V was pared by 2 bases and J by 6 bases, with 5 bases of the junction left unmatched. The CDR3 sequence is 15 residues long. CDR3 loop: CASSFGTGGADGYTF. As DNA, the CDR3 is TGTGCCAGCAGCTTCGGGACAGGGGGCGCAGATGGCTACACCTTC.

This chain uses TRBV5-1 with TRBJ2-2; D remains unclear. The V gene's germline CDR1 is SGHRS and CDR2 YFSETQ. V was trimmed by 5 bases and J by 1 base, leaving 9 bases between them. This CDR3 is built from 14 residues. CDR3 sequence (DNA): TGCGCCAGCAGATGGTCAGGGAACACCGGGGAGCTGTTTTTT. It yields the protein CASRWSGNTGELFF.

V usage is TRBV5-1 and J usage is TRBJ2-7, with 8 positions matching TRBD2. CDR3 length equals 15 residues. Trimming at V came to 0 bases and at J to 2 bases, leaving 4 bases not matched to a gene. The germline V gene encodes CDR1 SGHRS and CDR2 YFSETQ. CDR3 sequence: CASSLEVGGAYEQYF. CDR3 bases: TGCGCCAGCAGCTTGGAGGTCGGGGGGGCCTACGAGCAGTACTTC.

This chain joins TRBV4-1 and TRBJ2-7, with 9 bases lining up with TRBD1. The trim removed 4 bases at V and 5 bases at J, leaving 9 bases unmatched. The CDR3 is made up of 15 amino acids. The germline V gene has CDR1 MGHRA and CDR2 YSYEKL. The CDR3 DNA reads TGCGCCAGCAGCCTCCTTGGGACAGGGATGAACGAGCAGTACTTC. This sequence encodes CASSLLGTGMNEQYF.

The J gene is TRBJ2-3, the V gene TRBV4-3; D is perhaps TRBD1 (6 bases). Germline V gives CDR1 LGHNA, CDR2 YSLEER. V was pared by 0 bases and J by 6 bases, with 13 bases between. The length of the CDR3 is 15 residues. For the CDR3, the DNA is TGCGCCAGCAGCCAAGATCGGGGTCAGGGGGATACGCAGTATTTT. This sequence encodes CASSQDRGQGDTQYF.

The chain has TRBV6-5 and TRBJ1-4; D gene uncertain. In germline, CDR1 is MNHEY, CDR2 SVGAGI. Trimming cost V 6 bases and J 9 bases, with 14 bases left between them. The CDR3 totals 13 residues. The CDR3 coding sequence is TGTGCCAGCAGCCTCGGGTCGAAGAAAAAACTGTTTTTT. Its protein product is CASSLGSKKKLFF.

The chain links TRBV11-2 to TRBJ2-2; the D gene is possibly TRBD1 (6 bases). CDR1 SGHAT and CDR2 FQNNGV come from the germline V gene. V was pared by 1 base and J by 4 bases, with 10 bases between. CDR3 length equals 15 residues. The CDR3 DNA reads as TGTGCCAGCAGCTTAGTGCAGGGGAGCACCGGGGAGCTGTTTTTT. It is translated as CASSLVQGSTGELFF.